A single sample is the source of the 10 T cell receptor beta chains below, sequenced in a study of radiotherapy plus CTLA-4 blockade in lung cancer. The assay was immunoSEQ multiplex PCR, and TCRdb's table has in-frame clones only and misses some. Here the sample spans approximately 28,000 clones, around three quarters being singletons. Specimen: peripheral blood, collected from a patient treated with radiotherapy plus ipilimumab. Receptor source: a human donor with non-small cell lung cancer that progressed on radiotherapy plus ipilimumab.

The gene calls are TRBV5-1 and TRBJ2-7; D uncertain. V was trimmed by 1 base and J by 6 bases, leaving 11 bases between them. In germline, CDR1 is SGHRS, CDR2 YFSETQ. The CDR3 length is 13 residues. As DNA, the CDR3 is TGCGCCAGCAGCTTGTTTCTCGGGTTCGAGCAGTACTTC. Its protein is CASSLFLGFEQYF.

This chain links TRBV29-1 with TRBJ2-5, with a weak D call TRBD2 (5 bases). The CDR3 length is 14 residues. Germline V lookup: CDR1 SQVTM, CDR2 ANQGSEA. The V end was cut by 7 bases, the J end by 5 bases, with 20 bases between. The CDR3 DNA is TGCAGCGCCGGTCGGGGTTTGGTATCGGAGACCCAGTACTTC. It translates to CSAGRGLVSETQYF. Based on the CDR3 plus reference TRBV29-1 and TRBJ2-5, the full variable domain is SAVISQKPSRDICQRGTSLTIQCQVDSQVTMMFWYRQQPGQSLTLIATANQGSEATYESGFVIDKFPISRPNLTFSTLTVSNMSPEDSSIYLCSAGRGLVSETQYFGPGTRLLVL.

The count of this clone is one. The chain couples TRBV5-3 to TRBJ1-5; TRBD1 matches at 9 bases. TRBV5-3 has ORF status, its function being uncertain. J gave up 6 bases and V 1 base, and 8 bases lay outside the gene matches. The CDR3 has 16 amino acids. This CDR3 is CARSLKVTGGGQPQHF. The CDR3, as DNA: TGTGCCAGAAGCTTGAAAGTGACAGGGGGAGGTCAGCCCCAGCATTTT.

The chain joins TRBV9 to TRBJ2-1; perhaps D is TRBD1 or TRBD2 (5 bases each). Germline assignment: CDR1 SGDLS and CDR2 YYNGEE. The CDR3 extends over 15 amino acids. V lost 0 bases and J lost 2, with 9 bases in between. CDR3 sequence (DNA): TGTGCCAGCAGCGTAGGGGGGAACCCCTACAATGAGCAGTTCTTC. Protein sequence: CASSVGGNPYNEQFF.

This clone was counted once. The CDR3: CASSRGQGLQETQYF. In DNA, the CDR3 is TGTGCCAGCAGCCGCGGACAGGGCCTCCAAGAGACCCAGTACTTC. This sequence joins TRBV6-1 and TRBJ2-5; TRBD1 agrees at 8 bases. Germline V lookup: CDR1 MNHNS, CDR2 SASEGT. The V gene end was trimmed by 6 bases and the J gene end by 1 base; junction bases not matched to a gene: 7. The CDR3 extends over 15 amino acids.

This clone is categorized as medium-sized. The chain links TRBV28 to TRBJ2-6, with a possible D match to TRBD2 (6 bases). From germline, CDR1 is MDHEN and CDR2 SYDVKM. V was shortened by 5 bases and J by 11 bases, with 13 bases between the two germline ends. The CDR3 has 13 residues. DNA for the CDR3: TGTGCCAGCAGTCTGGGACTCCCCGACGTCCTGACTTTC. Translation: CASSLGLPDVLTF.

The genes are TRBV27 and TRBJ1-2, with TRBD1 matching over 8 bases. CDR1 is MNHEY, CDR2 SMNVEV, per germline (reference sequence). V lost 5 bases and J lost 0; bases outside the gene matches: 8. The CDR3 contains 16 residues. The CDR3 protein is CASSPTGTGANYGYTF. The CDR3 DNA reads as TGTGCCAGCAGTCCGACGGGGACAGGAGCTAACTATGGCTACACCTTC.

V gene TRBV15 combines with J gene TRBJ1-1, with D unresolved. The V and J ends lost 0 bases and 8 bases respectively, with 10 bases between them. CDR3 length equals 13 residues. Germline V gene sequence: CDR1 LNHNV, CDR2 YYDKDF (reference sequence). The DNA for the CDR3 is TGTGCCACCAGCAGAGATATAGGGCCCGAAGCTTTCTTT. Residues: CATSRDIGPEAFF.

This clone was seen once. The genes are TRBV6-5 and TRBJ2-1; no definite D call. V lost 2 bases and J lost 7, with 6 bases in between. This CDR3 comprises 12 residues. Germline CDR1 MNHEY, CDR2 SVGAGI. CDR3 loop: CASSYKGNEQFF. CDR3 nucleotides: TGTGCCAGCAGTTACAAGGGAAATGAGCAGTTCTTC.

The chain links TRBV7-2 to TRBJ1-4, with 9 positions matching TRBD1. J lost 5 bases, V lost 5 bases, and 3 bases had no gene match. The CDR3 contains 14 residues. Germline CDR1 reads SGHTA; CDR2 reads FQGNSA. The CDR3 protein is CASSPGTGNEKLFF. The DNA for the CDR3 is TGTGCCAGCAGCCCCGGGACAGGGAATGAAAAACTGTTTTTT.